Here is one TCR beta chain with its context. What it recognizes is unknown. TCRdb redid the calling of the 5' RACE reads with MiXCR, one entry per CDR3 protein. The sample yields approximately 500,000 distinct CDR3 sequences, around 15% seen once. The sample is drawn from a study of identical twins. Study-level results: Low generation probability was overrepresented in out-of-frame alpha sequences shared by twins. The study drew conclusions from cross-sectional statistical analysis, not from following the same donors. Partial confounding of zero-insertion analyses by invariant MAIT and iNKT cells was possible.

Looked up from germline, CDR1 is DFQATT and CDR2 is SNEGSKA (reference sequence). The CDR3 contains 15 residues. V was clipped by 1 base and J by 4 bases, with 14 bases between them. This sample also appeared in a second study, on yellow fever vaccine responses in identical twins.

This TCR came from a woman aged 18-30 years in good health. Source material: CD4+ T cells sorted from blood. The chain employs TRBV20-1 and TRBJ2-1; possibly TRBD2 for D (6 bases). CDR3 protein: CSARVAGRGYNEQFF. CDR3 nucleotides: TGCAGTGCTAGAGTTGCGGGAAGGGGTTACAATGAGCAGTTCTTC.